The rows below give T cell receptor beta chains drawn from one sample of a study of OX40 agonist ivuxolimab in advanced cancers. Method: immunoSEQ multiplex PCR; TCRdb's copy keeps in-frame clones and lacks some. The sample carries around 67,000 clones, approximately 90% recorded once. The starting material was CD4+ or CD8+ T cells sorted from blood, obtained in a trial of the OX40 agonist ivuxolimab. The receptors derive from an adult with an advanced solid tumor such as melanoma, head and neck, liver or kidney cancer. CDR3s include the opening cysteine and the closing phenylalanine or tryptophan. D genes are given only for firm matches. Rows may omit the clone size; those that give it use once, few, many or a size class.

once	14	TRBJ2-3	.	TRBV25-1	TGTGCCAGCAGTATGCGAGGTGGGGAGGATACGCAGTATTTT	CASSMRGGEDTQYF
.	15	TRBJ1-1	.	TRBV4-2	TGTGCCAGCAGCCAAGAGGGACGGTCGAGCACTGAAGCTTTCTTT	CASSQEGRSSTEAFF
.	12	TRBJ1-1	TRBD1	TRBV6-7	TGTGCCAGCAGTCCAGGGGGCACTGAAGCTTTCTTT	CASSPGGTEAFF
.	12	TRBJ1-2	.	TRBV6-1	TGTGCCAGCAGCCCCAGCTTCTATGGCTACACCTTC	CASSPSFYGYTF
.	14	TRBJ2-3	.	TRBV5-4	TGTGCCAGCAGCTTCCCGGGAGTGCCAGATACGCAGTATTTT	CASSFPGVPDTQYF
.	12	TRBJ2-7	.	TRBV10-1	TGCGCCAGCAGTCAGGGGAGGGACGAGCAGTACTTC	CASSQGRDEQYF
.	14	TRBJ2-7	.	TRBV10-3	TGTGCCGTAAAACTGACAGAGGTCACCTACGAGCAGTACTTC	CAVKLTEVTYEQYF
.	16	TRBJ2-1	.	TRBV19	TGTGCCAGTACCACTCCCGAAAGGGACTCACACAATGAGCAGTTCTTC	CASTTPERDSHNEQFF
once	14	TRBJ1-1	.	TRBV7-2	TGTGCCAGCAGACATGAGAGACAGGCCACTGAAGCTTTCTTT	CASRHERQATEAFF
.	12	TRBJ1-1	.	TRBV5-4	TGTGCCAGCAGCCCAAGACCTTCAGAAGCTTTCTTT	CASSPRPSEAFF
.	14	TRBJ1-3	.	TRBV7-2	TGTGCCAGCAGCTTAACCTCAGGCCGAAACACCATATATTTT	CASSLTSGRNTIYF
.	13	TRBJ2-1	.	TRBV5-4	TGTGCCAGCAGCACCATCAGGGGGGATGAGCAGTTCTTC	CASSTIRGDEQFF
.	15	TRBJ1-2	.	TRBV18	TGTGCCAGCTCACAGACAGAAGGGACTAACTATGGCTACACCTTC	CASSQTEGTNYGYTF
.	15	TRBJ2-7	.	TRBV11-2	TGTGCCAGCAGCTTATCCGGGCCATCAAAGGTCGAGCAGTACTTC	CASSLSGPSKVEQYF
.	14	TRBJ2-7	.	TRBV19	TGTGCCAGTAGTATACGTGCGGGAATCTACGAGCAGTACTTC	CASSIRAGIYEQYF
.	17	TRBJ2-1	TRBD2	TRBV7-9	TGTGCCAGCAACTGGGGGGATCTAGCGGGAGTGGGCAATGAGCAGTTCTTC	CASNWGDLAGVGNEQFF
.	12	TRBJ2-5	.	TRBV5-4	TGTGCCAGCACAAGCGTTCGAGAGACCCAGTACTTC	CASTSVRETQYF
.	15	TRBJ2-2	TRBD2	TRBV2	TGTGCCAGCAGTGTAGAAGGACTAGCTGCGGGGGAGCTGTTTTTT	CASSVEGLAAGELFF
.	16	TRBJ1-5	TRBD1	TRBV19	TGTGCCAGTAGTATCGGCCGGGGGACAGGGGGACAGCCCCAGCATTTT	CASSIGRGTGGQPQHF
.	14	TRBJ2-7	TRBD2	TRBV4-3	TGCGCCAGCAGCCAGGGGGAGGGCCCTGGGGAGCAGTACTTC	CASSQGEGPGEQYF
.	13	TRBJ1-1	.	TRBV7-2	TGTGCCAGCAGCGCCCAGGCGATTGGTGAAGCTTTCTTT	CASSAQAIGEAFF
.	13	TRBJ2-7	.	TRBV21-1	TGTGCCAGCTCCGTTCGAGGCTGGGGCGAGCAGTACTTC	CASSVRGWGEQYF
few	16	TRBJ1-2	TRBD1	TRBV10-3	TGTGCCATCAGCTCGGGACAGGCGCCTTCTAACTATGGCTACACCTTC	CAISSGQAPSNYGYTF
once	15	TRBJ2-7	TRBD1	TRBV11-2	TGTGCCAGCAGCTTAGGGGGACAGGGAGGCCACGAGCAGTACTTC	CASSLGGQGGHEQYF
once	12	TRBJ2-7	.	TRBV11-3	TGTGCCAGCAGCTTAGATCTGGGTAGGCAGTACTTC	CASSLDLGRQYF
once	18	TRBJ1-3	.	TRBV21-1	TGTGCCAGCAGCAAACAGGGATTCGGTTGGGTCTCTGGAAACACCATATATTTT	CASSKQGFGWVSGNTIYF
.	13	TRBJ1-1	.	TRBV5-5	TGTGCCAGCAGCTCCCGACGGAACACTGAAGCTTTCTTT	CASSSRRNTEAFF
.	11	TRBJ1-1	TRBD1	TRBV20-1	TGCAGTGCTAGAGGACAGGGTGAAGCTTTCTTT	CSARGQGEAFF
.	16	TRBJ2-1	.	TRBV7-2	TGTGCCAGCAGCTTCTTGGGGGCGGGGGCCTATACTGAGCAGTTCTTC	CASSFLGAGAYTEQFF
.	14	TRBJ2-2	TRBD2	TRBV9	TGTGCCAGCACCCGGGGGGTCAACACCGGGGAGCTGTTTTTT	CASTRGVNTGELFF
once	17	TRBJ2-2	TRBD2	TRBV7-9	TGTGCCAGCAGCTTAGGAAGAGGACTAGCAGGTGCCGGGGAGCTGTTTTTT	CASSLGRGLAGAGELFF
.	15	TRBJ2-7	.	TRBV7-2	TGTGCCAGCAGCTTAATGCCCCCACAATCCTACGAGCAGTACTTC	CASSLMPPQSYEQYF
once	14	TRBJ1-6	.	TRBV7-9	TGTGCCAGCCGCCAGTCGGGGGGTAATTCACCCCTCCACTTT	CASRQSGGNSPLHF
.	14	TRBJ2-5	TRBD1	TRBV7-8	TGTGCCAGCAGCCTAGGGACAGCCCAAGAGACCCAGTACTTC	CASSLGTAQETQYF
once	19	TRBJ2-5	TRBD2	TRBV4-3	TGCGCCAGCAGCCAAGAGAAAAAGCGGGGGGACCTACCACAAGAGACCCAGTACTTC	CASSQEKKRGDLPQETQYF
.	11	TRBJ2-1	.	TRBV20-1	TGCAGTGGACGGAGGGTCAATGAGCAGTTCTTC	CSGRRVNEQFF
.	13	TRBJ2-7	.	TRBV6-1	TGTGCCAGCAGTGCCCTGCAGGGAGGCGAGCAGTACTTC	CASSALQGGEQYF
.	20	TRBJ2-3	.	TRBV7-8	TGTGCCAGCAGCTTAGTTTCAGCGGGATCATTGGGGGCGGGCACAGATACGCAGTATTTT	CASSLVSAGSLGAGTDTQYF
few	13	TRBJ2-2	.	TRBV10-1	TGCGCCAGCAGTGTTCGGGTTGGCGGGGAGCTGTTTTTT	CASSVRVGGELFF